This TCR beta chain was found in a study of blood T cell repertoires in COVID-19 (dated by TCRdb to between 2020 and 2021). In terms of the full investigation: The collaborator samples originated in the United States, Italy and Spain and spanned the acute and convalescent phases of COVID-19. The samples were drawn from the first 160 participants of the ongoing ImmuneRACE study and from 950 to 1,500 subjects provided by 6 global collaborators. The dataset comprised deeply sampled blood TCRbeta repertoires from subjects exposed to, actively infected with, or recovered from COVID-19. Where HLA class I and class II types were available, the types were taken from metadata supplied by the sample provider, not from assay-based typing. The prospective study material was composed of cDNA or gDNA derived from T cells, B-cell-depleted T cells, or PBMCs. Nearly every sample came with metadata listing a de-identified subject ID, COVID-19 status, age in years and sex. The repertoires were released in a freely available public database intended as a resource for research on the immune response to SARS-CoV-2.

One collaborating source in Seattle enrolled patients during active infection and followed them longitudinally through the course of disease. The collaborating institutions used their own protocols to collect whole blood in K2EDTA tubes. For TCRbeta analysis, collaborators shipped samples in one of three forms: frozen whole blood, isolated PBMCs, or DNA extracted from either of those sample types. With regard to this clone: What this receptor recognizes is not known. No base-level quality is on record; no much larger clone is a single base apart.

TCRbeta CDR3 regions were amplified from genomic DNA using the immunoSEQ Assay, a bias-controlled multiplex PCR. Concerning the study's data processing: The number of nucleated cells in each sample was estimated from the amplification of reference gene primers within the assay. To quantify the absolute abundance of each unique TCRbeta CDR3 rearrangement, sequence reads were collapsed and filtered. For each sample, productive Simpson clonality was calculated by taking the square root of Simpson's diversity index across productive rearrangements. Not all clones reach the TCRdb copy of this immuneACCESS table, which keeps in-frame sequences only. Checked studies attribute under half of the gap to unresolved V genes and leave the rest unexplained. That table furnishes V, J and clone size, whereas the DNA furnished D and trimming. Here the sample has 95,000 to 150,000 clones; 60% to 80% occur a single time. The ten largest clones take up 6% of the sample.

Results the study describes overall, beyond this receptor: Clinical and demographic metadata were provided uncurated, with the amount varying by source and participant.

The junction carries 11 bases between V and J, which are trimmed by 5 bases and 4 bases respectively. Reading the germline V gene (reference sequence) gives CDR1 LGHDT and CDR2 YNNKEL. The cysteine opens and the phenylalanine closes a CDR3 of 13 amino acids. The sequence is cut down to CDR3 DNA, 39 bases in frame from base 1. The source material was peripheral blood. Recombination joined TRBV3-1 (or the pseudogene TRBV3-2) with TRBJ1-2, with the D segment identity uncertain. This receptor was identified in a man aged 80 or over with COVID-19, enrolled during active disease. The CDR3 corresponds to CASSGGASYGYTF. The nucleotides are TGTGCCAGCAGCGGTGGAGCGAGCTATGGCTACACCTTC.